This T cell receptor beta chain emerged from a study of CD8 T cells in Susac syndrome. The table lists this clonotype with a count of one. cDNA came from about 0.5 to 1 ug RNA primed by random hexamers. Amplification of the TCR beta CDR3 was carried out by immunoSEQ multiplex PCR, which spanned a total of 54 Vbeta and 13 Jbeta segments. TCRdb fed the immunoSEQ multiplex PCR reads into MiXCR, producing one record per CDR3 protein. The table includes some 120,000 distinct CDR3 sequences, 90% to 95% detected once. This receptor was obtained from a human donor with multiple sclerosis. Sequencing was performed on CD8+ T cells from PBMCs.

CDR3 sequence reads: CSVEPGQAPYGYTF. CDR3 sequence (DNA): TGCAGCGTTGAACCCGGACAGGCGCCCTATGGCTACACCTTC. The genes are TRBV29-1 and TRBJ1-2; 7 nucleotides line up with TRBD1. The CDR3 covers 14 residues. Germline CDR1 SQVTM, CDR2 ANQGSEA. The V segment lost 2 bases and the J segment 4 bases; nucleotides outside the gene matches: 7.